This TCR beta chain was found in a study of T cell responses to AZD1222 COVID-19 vaccine (dated by TCRdb to about 2021). Regarding the study in general: AZD1222 recipients with second doses at about 4 weeks or about 12 weeks were pooled, because spike-specific TCR depth and breadth did not differ between schedules. TCR sequencing was performed for 230 to 250 trial participants, of whom approximately 200 were given two doses of AZD1222 and some 26 were given two doses of MenACWY control vaccine. Trial participants were enrolled into age subgroups of 18-55, 56-69 and 70-plus years, which contained roughly 140, 27 and 60 TCR-sequenced participants, respectively. The investigation overall reported the following: Only five to seven AZD1222 recipients were SARS-CoV-2 seropositive at baseline, limiting conclusions about previously exposed vaccinees. Reportedly, close to half of the unique spike-specific TCRs recognized epitopes lying outside the regions that are mutated in the B.1.351 and B.1.1.7 variants. After two AZD1222 doses, spike-specific TCR breadth and depth were significantly higher than at day 0 and than in MenACWY recipients. In the small 56-69-year group, the increase in depth fell short of significance, most likely because of low power. No day 14 peak-response samples were available, so repertoires were characterized only after the peak T cell response. Participants were mostly white British and included more females than males, and it was suggested by the authors that clonal diversity may have been underestimated. The whole spike protein was spanned by vaccine-associated CD4 TCRs, and dominant responses were seen in regions 160-218 and 743-854.

CDR1 and CDR2, looked up from the germline V gene, are MDHEN and SYDVKM. The germline ends are 8 bases apart after V is trimmed by 3 bases and J by 3 bases. The CDR3 starts with the cysteine, ends with the phenylalanine, and has 13 residues. Of all the DNA, just the CDR3 is kept, 39 bases in frame from base 1. The CDR3 regions of human TCRbeta chains were subjected to immunosequencing. As for the authors' bioinformatics: TCRs in the repertoires were matched against a reference library of SARS-CoV-2-specific TCRs that had been generated with the MIRA antigen-specificity platform. Breadth meant the fraction of unique TCRs that were SARS-CoV-2-associated, whereas depth meant the fraction of total T cells that were SARS-CoV-2-associated. Each spike-specific TCR was assigned to its reactive spike region and to a CD4 or CD8 class using the MIRA data. Log10-transformed breadth and depth values were compared by one-way ANOVA with Sidak's multiple comparisons tests. TCRdb took this table from immuneACCESS and kept in-frame rearrangements with V and J called. Such tables lack part of the clones; where checked against another copy, unresolved V genes explain under half of the gap, and the rest is unexplained. Clonal size and the V and J genes are those of that table, whereas D and trimming came from the DNA. In all, the sample holds around 160,000 clones, and 85% to 90% of those were seen once. More than 5% of the sample comes from the top ten.

The time point label here, explained by the study, means: baseline before first vaccination. Samples from vaccinated people were obtained from the UK trials COV001 and COV002, which included a single-blind randomized controlled phase 2/3 trial of AZD1222 (ChAdOx1 nCoV-19) in healthy adults. For TCRbeta chain sequencing, PBMC samples were collected from trial participants at day 0 and at day 28 after the second dose. A word on this clone: Its antigen is still unknown. Base qualities are not recorded, but no much larger clone differs from it by a single base.

This receptor chain uses TRBV28 and TRBJ1-2; no D gene is confidently identified. This TCR was sampled from an adult in good health. The specimen was peripheral blood, collected on day 0 of AZD1222 vaccination. In nucleotide form, the sequence is TGTGCCAGCAGTTTTTCGGGCCACTATGGCTACACCTTC. Its amino acids are CASSFSGHYGYTF.